The clone carrying this T cell receptor beta chain was seen at least ten times. Its target is unknown. This sample is drawn from a study of early T cells in non-severe SARS-CoV-2 infection. The overall study: Unpaired chains resulted from sequencing bulk RNA of unsorted whole blood.

Study-wide results and limits: VDJdb matching skewed toward anti-spike CD8 responses, missing private and CD4 specificities.

The CDR3 runs 18 residues. The V gene's germline CDR1 is SGHDT and CDR2 YYEEEE. V gave up 2 bases and J gave up 7 bases, with 24 bases separating them. Individually, cDNA molecules had unique molecular identifiers attached to them. TCRdb called the 5' RACE reads again in MiXCR, with one record for every CDR3 protein. The sample holds some 25,000 distinct CDR3 sequences, around 4% seen once. This receptor was obtained from an adult who was a healthcare worker with PCR-confirmed SARS-CoV-2 infection or an uninfected control (not recorded which). The sample comprised whole blood. The gene calls are TRBV5-6 and TRBJ1-4, with TRBD1 as a possible D gene (6 bases). Here the CDR3 DNA reads TGTGCCAGCAGCTTCCTAACAGGGACTCAGGATTCCCTTGAAAAACTGTTTTTT. Amino acid sequence: CASSFLTGTQDSLEKLFF.